The sample holds a few counts of the clone carrying this T cell receptor (beta chain). The antigen remains unidentified. The record originates from a study of T-cell memory formation after mild COVID-19. Study at large: TCR clusters were mostly donor specific.

Overall study results and limits: CM and EM subsets held most contracting CD4+ clones; EMRA held CD8+ ones.

This CDR3 has 14 residues. V was clipped by 3 bases and J by 2 bases, with 13 bases between them. Germline loops: CDR1 SQVTM, CDR2 ANQGSEA. TCRdb re-called the 5' RACE reads through MiXCR, storing one row per CDR3 protein. The profile shows roughly 280,000 distinct CDR3 sequences, 15% to 20% of them singletons. The V gene is TRBV29-1, the J gene TRBJ2-5; D call uncertain. The sample comprised PBMCs or a T cell subset sorted from them (not recorded which). The clonotype comes from a man aged 18 to 30 who had mild COVID-19 (a few samples of this study predate the infection). Cell type and time point are not known. CDR3 amino acids: CSVEIYGPQETQYF. CDR3 DNA: TGCAGCGTTGAGATTTATGGGCCGCAAGAGACCCAGTACTTC.